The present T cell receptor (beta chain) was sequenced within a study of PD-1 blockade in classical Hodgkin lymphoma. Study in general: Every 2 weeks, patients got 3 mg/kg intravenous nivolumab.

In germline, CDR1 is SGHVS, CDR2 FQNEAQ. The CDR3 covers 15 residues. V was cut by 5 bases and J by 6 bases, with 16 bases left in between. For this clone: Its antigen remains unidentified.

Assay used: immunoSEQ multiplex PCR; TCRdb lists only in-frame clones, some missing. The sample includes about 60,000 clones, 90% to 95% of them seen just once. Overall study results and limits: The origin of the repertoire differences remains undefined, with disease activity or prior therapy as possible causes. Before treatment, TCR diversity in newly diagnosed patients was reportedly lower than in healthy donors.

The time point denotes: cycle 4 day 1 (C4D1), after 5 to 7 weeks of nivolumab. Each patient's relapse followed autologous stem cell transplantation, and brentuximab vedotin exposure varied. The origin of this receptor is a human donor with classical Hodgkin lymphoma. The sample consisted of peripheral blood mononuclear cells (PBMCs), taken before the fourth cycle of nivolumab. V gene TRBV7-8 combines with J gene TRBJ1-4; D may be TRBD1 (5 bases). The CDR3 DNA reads TGTGCCAGCAGCGGACTCCGGGACCGAGATGAAAAACTGTTTTTT. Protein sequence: CASSGLRDRDEKLFF.